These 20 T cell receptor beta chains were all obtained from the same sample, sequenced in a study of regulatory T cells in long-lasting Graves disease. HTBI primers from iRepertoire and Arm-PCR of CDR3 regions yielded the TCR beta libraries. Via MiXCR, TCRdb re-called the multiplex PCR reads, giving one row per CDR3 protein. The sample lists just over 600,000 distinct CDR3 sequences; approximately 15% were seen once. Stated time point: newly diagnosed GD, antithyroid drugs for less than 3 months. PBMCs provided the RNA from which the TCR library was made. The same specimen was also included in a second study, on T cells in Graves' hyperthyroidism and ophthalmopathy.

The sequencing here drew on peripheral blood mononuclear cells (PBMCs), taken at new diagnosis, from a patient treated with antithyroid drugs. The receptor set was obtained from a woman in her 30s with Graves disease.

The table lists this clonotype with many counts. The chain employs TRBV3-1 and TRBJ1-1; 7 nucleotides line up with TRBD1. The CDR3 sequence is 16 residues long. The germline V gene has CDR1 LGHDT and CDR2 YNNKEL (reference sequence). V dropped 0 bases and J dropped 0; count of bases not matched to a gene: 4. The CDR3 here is CASSQDRTGVNTEAFF. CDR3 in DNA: TGTGCCAGCAGCCAAGACCGGACAGGCGTGAACACTGAAGCTTTCTTT.

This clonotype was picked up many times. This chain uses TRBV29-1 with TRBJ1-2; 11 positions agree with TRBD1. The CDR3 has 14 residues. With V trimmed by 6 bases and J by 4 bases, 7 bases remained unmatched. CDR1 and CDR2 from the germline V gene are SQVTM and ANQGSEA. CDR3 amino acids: CSVGGQGDSYGYTF. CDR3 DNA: TGCAGCGTCGGGGGACAGGGGGATAGCTATGGCTACACCTTC.

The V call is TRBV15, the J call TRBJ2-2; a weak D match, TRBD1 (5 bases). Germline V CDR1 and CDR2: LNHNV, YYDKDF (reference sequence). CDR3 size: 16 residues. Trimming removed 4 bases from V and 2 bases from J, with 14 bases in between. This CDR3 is CATSIDLTANTGELFF. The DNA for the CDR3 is TGTGCCACCAGCATCGACTTGACAGCAAACACCGGGGAGCTGTTTTTT. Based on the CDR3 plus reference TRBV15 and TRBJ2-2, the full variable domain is DAMVIQNPRYQVTQFGKPVTLSCSQTLNHNVMYWYQQKSSQAPKLLFHYYDKDFNNEADTPDNFQSRRPNTSFCFLDIRSPGLGDTAMYLCATSIDLTANTGELFFGEGSRLTVL.

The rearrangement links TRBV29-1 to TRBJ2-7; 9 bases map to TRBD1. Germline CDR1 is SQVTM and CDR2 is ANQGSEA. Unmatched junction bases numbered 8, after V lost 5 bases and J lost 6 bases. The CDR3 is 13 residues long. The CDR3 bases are TGCAGCGTTCCCGGGACAGGGAAAGGCGAGCAGTACTTC. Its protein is CSVPGTGKGEQYF.

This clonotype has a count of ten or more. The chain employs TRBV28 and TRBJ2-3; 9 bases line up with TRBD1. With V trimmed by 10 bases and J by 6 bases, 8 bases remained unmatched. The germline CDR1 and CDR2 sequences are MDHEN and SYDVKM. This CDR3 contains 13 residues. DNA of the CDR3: TGTGCCACCGGGACAGGGACAGAGGATACGCAGTATTTT. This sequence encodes CATGTGTEDTQYF.

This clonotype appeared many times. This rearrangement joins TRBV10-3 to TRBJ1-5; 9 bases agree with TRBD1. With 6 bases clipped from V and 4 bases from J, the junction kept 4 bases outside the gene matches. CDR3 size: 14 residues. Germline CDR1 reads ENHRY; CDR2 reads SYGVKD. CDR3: CAIRGTGTNQPQHF. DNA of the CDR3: TGTGCCATCAGAGGGACAGGGACGAATCAGCCCCAGCATTTT.

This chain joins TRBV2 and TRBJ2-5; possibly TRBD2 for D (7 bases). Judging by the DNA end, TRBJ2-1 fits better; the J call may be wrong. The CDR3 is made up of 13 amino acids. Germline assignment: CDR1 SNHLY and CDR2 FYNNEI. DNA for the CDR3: TGTGCCAGCAGGGCGGGGGCGGGCAATGAGCAGTTCTTC. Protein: CASRAGAGNEQFF.

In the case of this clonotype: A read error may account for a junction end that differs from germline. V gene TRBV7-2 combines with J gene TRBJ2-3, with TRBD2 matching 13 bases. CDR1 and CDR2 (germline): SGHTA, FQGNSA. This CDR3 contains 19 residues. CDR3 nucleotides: TGTGCCAGCAGCTGGCCCGGGACTAGCGGGACCAACCCCACAGATACGCGGTATTTT. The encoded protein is CASSWPGTSGTNPTDTRYF.

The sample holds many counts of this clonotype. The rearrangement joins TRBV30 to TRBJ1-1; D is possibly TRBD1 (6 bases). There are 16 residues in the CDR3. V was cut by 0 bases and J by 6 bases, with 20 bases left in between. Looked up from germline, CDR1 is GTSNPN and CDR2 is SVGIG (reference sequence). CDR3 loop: CAWSVSGGLISPEAFF. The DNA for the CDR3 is TGTGCCTGGAGTGTTAGTGGGGGGCTGATATCACCTGAAGCTTTCTTT.

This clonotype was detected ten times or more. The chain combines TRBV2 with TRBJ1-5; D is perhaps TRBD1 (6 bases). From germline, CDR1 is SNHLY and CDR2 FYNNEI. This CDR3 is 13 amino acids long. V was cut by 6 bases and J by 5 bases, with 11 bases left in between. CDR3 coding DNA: TGTGCCAGCAGGGTAGAGGGGGATCAGCCCCAGCATTTT. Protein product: CASRVEGDQPQHF.

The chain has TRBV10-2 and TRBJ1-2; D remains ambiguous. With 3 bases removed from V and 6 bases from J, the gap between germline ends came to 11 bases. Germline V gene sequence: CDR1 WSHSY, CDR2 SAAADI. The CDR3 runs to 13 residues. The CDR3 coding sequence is TGCGCCAGCAGTGAAGGTCTATGGAATGGCTACACCTTC. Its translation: CASSEGLWNGYTF.

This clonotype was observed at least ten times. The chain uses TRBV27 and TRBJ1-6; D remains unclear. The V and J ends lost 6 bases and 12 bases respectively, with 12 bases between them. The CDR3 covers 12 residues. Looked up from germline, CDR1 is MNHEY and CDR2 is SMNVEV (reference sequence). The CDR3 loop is CASSPTFQPLHF. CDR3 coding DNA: TGTGCCAGCAGCCCGACGTTCCAACCCCTCCACTTT.

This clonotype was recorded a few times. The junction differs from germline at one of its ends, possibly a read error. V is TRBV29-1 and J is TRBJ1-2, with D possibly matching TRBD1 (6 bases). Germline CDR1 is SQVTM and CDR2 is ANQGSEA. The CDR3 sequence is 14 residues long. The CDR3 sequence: CSAREGGTNGPDSF. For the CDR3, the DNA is TGCAGCGCCCGTGAAGGGGGGACGAACGGCCCGGATTCATTC.

In DNA, the CDR3 is TGTGCCACTACCCCACTAGCGGGAGGGTACAATGAGCAGTTCTTC. This codes for CATTPLAGGYNEQFF. The chain has TRBV28 and TRBJ2-1; 13 positions agree with TRBD2. Germline V CDR1 and CDR2: MDHEN, SYDVKM. This CDR3 has 15 amino acids. Trimming removed 10 bases from V and 4 bases from J; junction bases left unmatched: 7.

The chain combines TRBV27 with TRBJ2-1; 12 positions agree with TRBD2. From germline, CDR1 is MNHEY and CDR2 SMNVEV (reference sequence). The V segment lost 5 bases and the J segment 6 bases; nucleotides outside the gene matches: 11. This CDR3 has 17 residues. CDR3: CASSPTGATSGSNEQFF. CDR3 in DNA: TGTGCCAGCAGTCCTACGGGGGCGACTAGCGGGAGCAATGAGCAGTTCTTC.

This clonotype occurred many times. CDR3 DNA sequence: TGTGCCAGCAGTGGAGGGCCGGTCTCAACTAATGAAAAACTGTTTTTT. Protein product: CASSGGPVSTNEKLFF. The chain is built from TRBV2 and TRBJ1-4; no definite D call. Germline V CDR1 and CDR2: SNHLY, FYNNEI. The V end was cut by 4 bases, the J end by 0 bases, with 12 bases between. This CDR3 is 16 amino acids long.

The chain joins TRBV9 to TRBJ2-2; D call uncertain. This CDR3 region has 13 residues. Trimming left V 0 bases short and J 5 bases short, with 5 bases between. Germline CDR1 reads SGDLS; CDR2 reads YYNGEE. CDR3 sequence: CASSVDRTGELFF. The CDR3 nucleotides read TGTGCCAGCAGCGTAGACCGGACCGGGGAGCTGTTTTTT.

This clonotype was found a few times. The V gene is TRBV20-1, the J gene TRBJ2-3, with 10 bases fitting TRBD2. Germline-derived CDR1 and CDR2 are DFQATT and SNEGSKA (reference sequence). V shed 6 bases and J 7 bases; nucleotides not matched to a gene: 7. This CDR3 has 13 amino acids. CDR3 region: CSAESGRGYTQYF. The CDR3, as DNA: TGCAGTGCCGAGAGCGGGAGGGGGTATACGCAGTATTTT.

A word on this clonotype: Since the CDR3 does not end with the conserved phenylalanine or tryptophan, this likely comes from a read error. CDR3 sequence: CASSIEGTGNTGELFL. The CDR3 nucleotides are TGTGCCAGTAGTATAGAGGGGACAGGGAACACCGGGGAGCTGTTTCTT. The chain links TRBV19 to TRBJ2-2; 8 bases line up with TRBD1. The V gene's germline CDR1 is LNHDA and CDR2 SQIVND (reference sequence). The junction had 1 base not matched to a gene; V was cut back by 0 bases and J by 1 base. This CDR3 contains 16 residues.

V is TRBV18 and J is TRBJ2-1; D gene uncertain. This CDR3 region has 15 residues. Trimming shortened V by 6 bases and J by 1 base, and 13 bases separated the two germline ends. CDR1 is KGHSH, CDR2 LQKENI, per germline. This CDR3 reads CASSFVERSYNEQFF. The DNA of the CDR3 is TGTGCCAGCTCGTTCGTTGAAAGGTCCTACAATGAGCAGTTCTTC.